This T cell receptor (beta chain) stems from a study of blood T cells in healthy people across ages. This CDR3 comprises 19 residues. It was with a sample-barcoded 5' primer and a J-beta primer mix that a second PCR of roughly 7 to 12 cycles was run. In TCRdb, the 5' RACE reads were re-called with MiXCR into one record per CDR3 protein. Among roughly 1,000,000 distinct CDR3 sequences listed, around 27% were seen once. The sample holds a few counts of this clonotype. A further study also used this sample, focusing on T cells of mothers and their children.

Sequencing used blood. The clonotype originates from a girl aged 2-9 years in good health. The chain couples TRBV21-1 to TRBJ2-3; the table's D call, TRBD1, has no DNA check behind it. TRBV21-1 is classified as a pseudogene. The CDR3 loop is CASTSIQAAEGIGTDTQYF. The CDR3 DNA reads as TGTGCCAGCACCTCCATCCAGGCAGCCGAGGGGATAGGGACAGATACGCAGTATTTT.